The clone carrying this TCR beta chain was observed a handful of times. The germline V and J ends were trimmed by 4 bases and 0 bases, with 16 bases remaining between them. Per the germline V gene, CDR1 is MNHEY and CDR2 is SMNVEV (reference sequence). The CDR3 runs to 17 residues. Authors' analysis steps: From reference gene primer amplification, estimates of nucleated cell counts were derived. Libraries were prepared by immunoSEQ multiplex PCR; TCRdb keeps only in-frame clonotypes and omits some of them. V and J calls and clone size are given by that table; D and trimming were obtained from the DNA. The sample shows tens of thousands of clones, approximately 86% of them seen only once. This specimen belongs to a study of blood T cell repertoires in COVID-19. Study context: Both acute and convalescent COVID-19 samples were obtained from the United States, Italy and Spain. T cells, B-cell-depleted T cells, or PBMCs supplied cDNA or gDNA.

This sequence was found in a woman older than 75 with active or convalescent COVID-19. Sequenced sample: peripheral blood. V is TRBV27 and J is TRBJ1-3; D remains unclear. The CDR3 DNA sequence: TGTGCCAGCAGTTCCCCCCCAAACAGAGCCTCTGGAAACACCATATATTTT. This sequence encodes CASSSPPNRASGNTIYF.